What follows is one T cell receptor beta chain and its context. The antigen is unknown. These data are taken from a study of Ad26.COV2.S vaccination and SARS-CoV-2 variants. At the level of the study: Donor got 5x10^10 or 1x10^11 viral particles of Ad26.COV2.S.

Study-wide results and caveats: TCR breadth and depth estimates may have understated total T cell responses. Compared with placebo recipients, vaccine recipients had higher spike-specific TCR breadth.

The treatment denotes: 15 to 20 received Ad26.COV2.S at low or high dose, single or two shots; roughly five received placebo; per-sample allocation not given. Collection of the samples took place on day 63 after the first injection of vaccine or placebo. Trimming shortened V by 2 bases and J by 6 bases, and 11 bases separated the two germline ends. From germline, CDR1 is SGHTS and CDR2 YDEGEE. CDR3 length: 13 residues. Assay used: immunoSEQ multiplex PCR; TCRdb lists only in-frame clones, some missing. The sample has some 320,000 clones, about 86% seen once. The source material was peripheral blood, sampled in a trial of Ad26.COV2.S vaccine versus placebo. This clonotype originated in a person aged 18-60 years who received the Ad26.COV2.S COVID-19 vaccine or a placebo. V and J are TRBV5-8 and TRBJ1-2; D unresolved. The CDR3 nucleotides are TGTGCCAGCAGCTTATTGGGAAAACATGGCTACACCTTC. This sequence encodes CASSLLGKHGYTF.